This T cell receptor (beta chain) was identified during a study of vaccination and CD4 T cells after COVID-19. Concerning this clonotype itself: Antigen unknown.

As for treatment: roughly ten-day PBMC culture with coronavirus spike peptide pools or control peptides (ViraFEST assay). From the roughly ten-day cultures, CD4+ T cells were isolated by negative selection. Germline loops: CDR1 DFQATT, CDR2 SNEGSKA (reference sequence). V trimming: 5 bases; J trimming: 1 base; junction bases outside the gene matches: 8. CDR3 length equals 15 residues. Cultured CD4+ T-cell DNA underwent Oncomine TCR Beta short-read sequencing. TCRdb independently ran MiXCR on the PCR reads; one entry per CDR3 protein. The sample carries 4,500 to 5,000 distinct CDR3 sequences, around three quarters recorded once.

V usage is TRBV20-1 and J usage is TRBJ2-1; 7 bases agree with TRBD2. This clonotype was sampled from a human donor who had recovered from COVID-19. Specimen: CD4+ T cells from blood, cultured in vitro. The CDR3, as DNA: TGCAGTGCTGGAACGGCGGGGGTATCCTACAATGAGCAGTTCTTC. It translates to CSAGTAGVSYNEQFF.